This T cell receptor (beta chain) was observed in a study of T cell clusters in autoimmune cytopenias. Study in general: The median distinct TRB clonotype count was a few thousand per sample, from a median approximately 52,000 reads.

Study results and limitations: TRB repertoire shifts in secondary cytopenia and chronic lymphocytic leukemia mostly reflected lymphoma, not autoimmunity. Primary autoimmune cytopenia patients appeared to lack physiological T cell clusters present in healthy donors.

The CDR3 loop spans 17 amino acids. Germline V gives CDR1 ENHRY, CDR2 SYGVKD. TRB rearrangements were amplified by touch-down multiplex PCR with mixed TRB-A/B primers. TCRdb reworked the multiplex PCR reads into one entry per CDR3 protein, no DNA. The ten top clones account for more than 3%, within a sample of about 3,500 distinct CDR3 sequences. By frequency, this clonotype registers medium-sized. What it recognizes is unknown. TRB was amplified from about 270 ng of peripheral blood genomic DNA per sample. The chain carries TRBV10-3 and TRBJ2-5; as DNA is missing, the TRBD2 call by TCRdb cannot be tested. This sequence originates from a human donor with an autoimmune cytopenia or autoimmune hepatitis (not recorded which). Sequenced sample: peripheral blood. This CDR3 is CAISESSGRGVQETQYF.